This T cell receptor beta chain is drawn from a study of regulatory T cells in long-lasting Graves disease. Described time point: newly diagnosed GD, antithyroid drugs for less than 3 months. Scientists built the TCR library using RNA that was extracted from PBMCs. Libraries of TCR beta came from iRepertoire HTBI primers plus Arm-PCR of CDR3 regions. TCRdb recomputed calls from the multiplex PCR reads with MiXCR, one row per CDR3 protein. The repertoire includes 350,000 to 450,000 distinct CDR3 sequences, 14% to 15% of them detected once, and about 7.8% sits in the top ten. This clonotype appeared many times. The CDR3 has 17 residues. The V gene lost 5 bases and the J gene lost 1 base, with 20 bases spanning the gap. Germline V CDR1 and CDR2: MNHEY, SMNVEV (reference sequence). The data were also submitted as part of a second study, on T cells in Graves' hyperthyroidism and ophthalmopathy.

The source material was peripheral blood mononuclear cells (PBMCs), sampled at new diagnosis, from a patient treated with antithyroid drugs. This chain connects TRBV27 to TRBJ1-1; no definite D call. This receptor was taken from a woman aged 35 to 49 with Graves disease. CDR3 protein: CASSPMTSGIGNTEAFF. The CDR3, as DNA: TGTGCCAGCAGTCCGATGACTTCGGGAATAGGGAACACTGAAGCTTTCTTT.